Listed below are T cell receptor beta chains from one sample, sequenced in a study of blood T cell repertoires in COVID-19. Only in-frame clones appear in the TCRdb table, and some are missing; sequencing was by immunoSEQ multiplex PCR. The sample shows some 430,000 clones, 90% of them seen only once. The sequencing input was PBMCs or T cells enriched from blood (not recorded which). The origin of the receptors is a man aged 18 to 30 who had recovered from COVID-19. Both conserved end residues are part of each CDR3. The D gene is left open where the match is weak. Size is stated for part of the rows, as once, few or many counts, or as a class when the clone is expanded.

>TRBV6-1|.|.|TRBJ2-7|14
TGTGCCAGCAGTGAAGTTCGGGGGTCCGACGAGCAGTACTTC
CASSEVRGSDEQYF
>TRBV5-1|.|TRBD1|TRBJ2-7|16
TGCGCCAGCAGCTTGGTACCCGACAGGGGGATCTACGAGCAGTACTTC
CASSLVPDRGIYEQYF
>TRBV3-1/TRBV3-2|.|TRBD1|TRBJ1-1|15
TGTGCCAGCAGCCAAGTTGTGACAGGGCTTCGACGAGCTTTCTTT
CASSQVVTGLRRAFF
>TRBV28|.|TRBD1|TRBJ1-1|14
TGTGCCAGCAGCCGATGGACAGGTAGCTCTGAAGCTTTCTTT
CASSRWTGSSEAFF
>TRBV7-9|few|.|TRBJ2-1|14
TGTGCCAGCAGCTTAGCGACTTCCTACAATGAGCAGTTCTTC
CASSLATSYNEQFF
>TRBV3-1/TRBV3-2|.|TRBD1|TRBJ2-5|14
TGTGCCAGCAGCCATCTGACAGGGGACGAGACCCAGTACTTC
CASSHLTGDETQYF
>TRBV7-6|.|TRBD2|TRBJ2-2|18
TGTGCCAGCAGCCCGTTGGCTAGCGGGACGCGAAACACCGGGGAGCTGTTTTTT
CASSPLASGTRNTGELFF
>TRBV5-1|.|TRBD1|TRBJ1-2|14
TGCGCCAGCAGCCCGCTGGACAGGGCCTATGGCTACACCTTC
CASSPLDRAYGYTF
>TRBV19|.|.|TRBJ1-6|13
TGTGCCAGTAGTATCGGAGTTGGATCACCCCTCCACTTT
CASSIGVGSPLHF
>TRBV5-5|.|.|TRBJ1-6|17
TGTGCCAGCAGCTTGGCCGCGGTGGGCCGAGGGAATTCACCCCTCCACTTT
CASSLAAVGRGNSPLHF
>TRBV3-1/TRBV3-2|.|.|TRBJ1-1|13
TGTGCCAGCTCCCGGGCCGGGGACACTGAAGCTTTCTTT
CASSRAGDTEAFF
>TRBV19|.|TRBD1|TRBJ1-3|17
TGTGCCAGTAGTATATCCCAGGGGGCGAATTCTGGAAACACCATATATTTT
CASSISQGANSGNTIYF
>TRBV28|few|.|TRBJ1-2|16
TGTGCCAGCAGCCCGCAAAATGAGGAGGGGTTGAATGGCTACACCTTC
CASSPQNEEGLNGYTF
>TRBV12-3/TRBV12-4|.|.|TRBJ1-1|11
TGTGCCAGCAGCAGGAACACTGAAGCTTTCTTT
CASSRNTEAFF
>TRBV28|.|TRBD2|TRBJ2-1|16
TGTGCCAGCAGTTTAGGAGGTAGCGGGATCCCTCGTGAGCAGTTCTTC
CASSLGGSGIPREQFF
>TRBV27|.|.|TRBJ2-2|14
TGTGCCAGCACCTTGACAGGGAACACCGGGGAGCTGTTTTTT
CASTLTGNTGELFF
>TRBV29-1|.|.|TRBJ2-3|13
TGCAGCGTCGGACAGAGACTCACAGATACGCAGTATTTT
CSVGQRLTDTQYF
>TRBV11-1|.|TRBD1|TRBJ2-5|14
TGTGCCAGCAGCACCGGACAGGGTGGGGTGACCCAGTACTTC
CASSTGQGGVTQYF
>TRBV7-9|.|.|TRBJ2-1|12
TGTGCCAGCAGCTTAGGAGCGAATGAGCAGTTCTTC
CASSLGANEQFF
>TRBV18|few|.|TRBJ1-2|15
TGTGCCAGCTCACCACCTATCACGGCTAACTATGGCTACACCTTC
CASSPPITANYGYTF
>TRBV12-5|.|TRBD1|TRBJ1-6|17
TGTGCTAGTGGTCCCCCCTCAGGGGACAGAAATCCCTCACCCCTCCACTTT
CASGPPSGDRNPSPLHF
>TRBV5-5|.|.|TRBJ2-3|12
TGTGCCAGCAGCCAGAGAGGTGCTACGCAGTATTTT
CASSQRGATQYF
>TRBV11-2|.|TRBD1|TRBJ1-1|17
TGTGCCAGCAGCTTAGGTCCTGGGACAGGGCCGAACACTGAAGCTTTCTTT
CASSLGPGTGPNTEAFF
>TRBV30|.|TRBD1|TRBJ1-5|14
TGTGCCTGGAGTCCCGGGACAGGGGGTCAGCCCCAGCATTTT
CAWSPGTGGQPQHF